The present entry profiles one T cell receptor (beta chain) with its context. The antigen is undetermined. Method: immunoSEQ multiplex PCR; TCRdb's copy keeps in-frame clones and lacks some. Found here are more than 2 million clones, 90% to 95% of them singletons; the top ten hold 1.5% to 2%. The entry originates in a study of shared clonotypes between healthy human individuals. Study-level results: Clonotype sharing across a few donors was observed for around 5% of naive CD4 clonotypes.

The CDR3 consists of 14 residues. The germline V and J ends were trimmed by 4 bases and 4 bases, with 13 bases remaining between them. CDR1 and CDR2 (germline): MNHEY, SMNVEV (reference sequence). CD45RO-negative, CCR7-selected cells formed the naive CD8 fraction, which excluded terminally differentiated effector memory CD45RA+ cells. Sequencing was performed on naive CD8+ T cells from PBMCs. The TCR was taken from a man between 18 and 29 years old in good health. Some clones in this sample may be carry-over from other donors' samples. The J gene is TRBJ1-2, the V gene TRBV27, with D unclear. The CDR3 spells CASSSRPGGYGYTF. CDR3 nucleotides: TGTGCCAGCAGTTCCCGCCCCGGTGGCTATGGCTACACCTTC.